The entry below gives a single TCR beta chain sequence along with its context. The sample belongs to a study of cytomegalovirus exposure and HLA in healthy donors. PCR employed 60 Vbeta and 13 Jbeta primers. Sequencing was performed with immunoSEQ multiplex PCR; in TCRdb, only in-frame clones are kept and a portion is missing. The sample is made up of approximately 150,000 clones, and the top ten hold approximately 1% of it. The CDR3 has 15 amino acids. V was clipped by 5 bases and J by 5 bases; unmatched bases: 11. CDR1 SGHRS and CDR2 YFSETQ come from the germline V gene. This clonotype originated in a male donor in good health and CMV-seronegative. The chain joins TRBV5-1 to TRBJ2-5, with 8 bases fitting TRBD1. The sample was PBMCs. The DNA of the CDR3 is TGCGCCAGCAGGGAGGCAGGGGGCTTGGAGGAGACCCAGTACTTC. This gives the protein CASREAGGLEETQYF.